This is a list of T cell receptor beta chains from one sample in a study of cytomegalovirus exposure and HLA in healthy donors. Produced via immunoSEQ multiplex PCR; TCRdb's table is partial and in-frame only. In all, the sample yields around 140,000 clones. The sequenced sample was PBMCs. The source is a woman aged 40 to 50 in good health and CMV-seronegative. The CDR3 runs from the conserved cysteine through the conserved F or W.

TRBJ2-1,15,TRBV4-2,CASSAGTSDYNEQFF
TRBJ2-5,15,TRBV10-3,CAISAGQEGRETQYF
TRBJ1-1,14,TRBV7-3,CASSLGGLITEAFF
TRBJ1-6,15,TRBV19,CASSITQGANSPLHF
TRBJ2-5,16,TRBV19,CASSASSGGARETQYF
TRBJ1-2,14,TRBV11-2,CASSSGLPAYGYTF
TRBJ1-5,16,TRBV7-3,CASSSYRVLANQPQHF
TRBJ2-1,13,TRBV6-1,CASSEAGVNEQFF
TRBJ2-1,11,TRBV6-5,CASSYRGEQFF
TRBJ1-1,13,TRBV9,CASSPHIGAEAFF
TRBJ1-1,15,TRBV7-2,CASSLFGTPNTEAFF
TRBJ1-2,16,TRBV27,CASSPTGSHSNYGYTF
TRBJ2-1,16,TRBV4-2,CASSQGSGENNNEQFF
TRBJ2-7,15,TRBV15,CATSRGAGGLGEQYF
TRBJ1-5,14,TRBV6-1,CASSEGGAHQPQHF
TRBJ1-1,15,TRBV27,CASSSGTGDFTEAFF
TRBJ2-3,15,TRBV7-2,CASSPVAGGTDTQYF
TRBJ1-1,13,TRBV28,CASSHRGDTEAFF
TRBJ2-3,15,TRBV19,CASSKPGQGRDTQYF
TRBJ2-7,14,TRBV4-1,CASSHLGTVYEQYF
TRBJ2-2,14,TRBV28,CASRTPTEAGELFF
TRBJ1-5,15,TRBV7-9,CASSSTRQPNQPQHF
TRBJ2-4,14,TRBV11-2,CASSHRDEGDIQYF
TRBJ1-6,15,TRBV18,CASSPGTAWDSPLHF
TRBJ2-6,16,TRBV5-1,CASRTGGGSGANVLTF
TRBJ1-2,14,TRBV27,CASSMNRGEAGYTF
TRBJ1-2,13,TRBV28,CASSLQGYYGYTF
TRBJ1-2,14,TRBV28,CASSLSGEVGGYTF
TRBJ1-6,16,TRBV29-1,CSVQGAGRSYNSPLHF